This T cell receptor beta chain was recovered during a study of identical twins. From the 5' RACE reads, TCRdb called clonotypes with MiXCR, one entry per CDR3 protein. The top ten clones hold more than 8% of a sample with around 220,000 distinct CDR3 sequences, about 10% of them seen once. This CDR3 contains 16 residues. V lost 3 bases to trimming and J lost 2 bases, with 16 bases between them. CDR1 MGHDK and CDR2 SYGVNS come from the germline V gene. This clonotype was obtained from a middle-aged man in good health. The gene calls are TRBV25-1 and TRBJ1-1, with D possibly matching TRBD1 (5 bases). Sequenced sample: memory T cells sorted from blood. CDR3 sequence reads: CASSEGGGTLNTEAFF. CDR3 bases: TGTGCCAGCAGTGAGGGTGGGGGTACCCTAAACACTGAAGCTTTCTTT.